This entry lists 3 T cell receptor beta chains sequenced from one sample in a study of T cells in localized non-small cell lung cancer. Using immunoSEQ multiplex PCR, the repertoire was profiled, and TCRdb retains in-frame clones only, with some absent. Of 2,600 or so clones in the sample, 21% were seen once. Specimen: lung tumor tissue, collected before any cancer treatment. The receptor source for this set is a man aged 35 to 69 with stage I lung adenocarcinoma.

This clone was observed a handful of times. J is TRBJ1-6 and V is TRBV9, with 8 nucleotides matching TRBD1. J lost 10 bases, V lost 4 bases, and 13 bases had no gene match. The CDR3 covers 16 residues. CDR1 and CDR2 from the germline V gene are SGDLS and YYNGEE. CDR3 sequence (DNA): TGTGCCAGCAGCAAAACGCAGGGGGCGCTTGGGTCACCCCTCCACTTT. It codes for CASSKTQGALGSPLHF. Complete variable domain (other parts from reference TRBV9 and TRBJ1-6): DSGVTQTPKHLITATGQRVTLRCSPRSGDLSVYWYQQSLDQGLQFLIQYYNGEERAKGNILERFSAQQFPDLHSELNLSSLELGDSALYFCASSKTQGALGSPLHFGNGTRLTVT.

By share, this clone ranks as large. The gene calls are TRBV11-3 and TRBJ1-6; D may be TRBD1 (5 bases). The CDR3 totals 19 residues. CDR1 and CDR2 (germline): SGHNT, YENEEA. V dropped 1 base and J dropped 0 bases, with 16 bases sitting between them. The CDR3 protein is CASSLGPPGLSSYNSPLHF. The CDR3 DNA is TGTGCCAGCAGCTTAGGCCCCCCGGGACTGAGCTCCTATAATTCACCCCTCCACTTT.

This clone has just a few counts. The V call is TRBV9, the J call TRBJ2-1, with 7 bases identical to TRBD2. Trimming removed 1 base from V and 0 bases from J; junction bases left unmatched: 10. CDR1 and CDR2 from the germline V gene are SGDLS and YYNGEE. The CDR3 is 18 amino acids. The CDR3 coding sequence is TGTGCCAGCAGCGTAACTGCTAGCGGAAGGAGCTCCTACAATGAGCAGTTCTTC. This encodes CASSVTASGRSSYNEQFF. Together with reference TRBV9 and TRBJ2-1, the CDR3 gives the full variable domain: DSGVTQTPKHLITATGQRVTLRCSPRSGDLSVYWYQQSLDQGLQFLIQYYNGEERAKGNILERFSAQQFPDLHSELNLSSLELGDSALYFCASSVTASGRSSYNEQFFGPGTRLTVL.